The rows below give T cell receptor beta chains drawn from one sample of a study of blood T cell repertoires in COVID-19. Profiled with immunoSEQ multiplex PCR; TCRdb holds only in-frame clones, not every one. In the table there are approximately 65,000 clones, around 90% of which are singletons. The sequencing sample was made of peripheral blood. The receptors were sampled from a human donor in a cohort sampled during active COVID-19. The CDR3 runs from the conserved cysteine through the conserved F or W. Fields, in order: V gene, clone size, D gene, J gene, CDR3 DNA, CDR3 protein. D genes are given only for firm matches. Size is omitted from some rows. Given values are once, few, many or a class for expanded clones.

TRBV28	few	-	TRBJ2-7	TGTGCCAGCAGGCAGGGTTTGGACGAGCAGTACTTC	CASRQGLDEQYF
TRBV28	once	-	TRBJ1-1	TGTGCCAGCAGTTCAGAGGGAGAGTGGACAGCCATGCGCACTGAAGCTTTCTTT	CASSSEGEWTAMRTEAFF
TRBV7-9	-	TRBD2	TRBJ2-1	TGTGCCAGCAGCGCCCAACTAGCGGGAGGGCCTTTTGAGCAGTTCTTC	CASSAQLAGGPFEQFF
TRBV2	few	-	TRBJ2-7	TGTGCCAGCAGCGCCGGCTACGAGCAGTACTTC	CASSAGYEQYF
TRBV19	-	TRBD2	TRBJ2-7	TGTGCCAGTAGTATTAGCGGGAGCTACGAGCAGTACTTC	CASSISGSYEQYF
TRBV7-9	-	-	TRBJ1-5	TGTGCCAGCAGCTTAGGAGACGGGGGCAATCAGCCCCAGCATTTT	CASSLGDGGNQPQHF
TRBV4-1	few	TRBD2	TRBJ2-1	TGCGCCAGCAGCCAAGGCTTGGGGGGGGGTCGGAATGAGCAGTTCTTC	CASSQGLGGGRNEQFF
TRBV5-1	few	TRBD2	TRBJ2-7	TGCGCCAGCAGCTCCCGGGTAGCGGGATCCTACGAGCAGTACTTC	CASSSRVAGSYEQYF
TRBV2	once	-	TRBJ2-6	TGTGCCAGCAGTGCGTACAGAAGCTCTGGGGCCAACGTCCTGACTTTC	CASSAYRSSGANVLTF
TRBV5-8	-	-	TRBJ1-6	TGTGCCAGCAGCCGACAGTCCAATTCACCCCTCCACTTT	CASSRQSNSPLHF
TRBV28	-	TRBD1	TRBJ2-1	TGTGCCAGCAGTCAGCGACAGGGGGGCTCTATGAATGAGCAGTTCTTC	CASSQRQGGSMNEQFF
TRBV15	-	TRBD2	TRBJ2-1	TGTGCCACCAGCAGTGGCCCGGGGGGGAACAATGAGCAGTTCTTC	CATSSGPGGNNEQFF
TRBV18	-	TRBD1	TRBJ2-7	TGTGCCAGCTCACCACGACAGGGTGGGGAGCAGTACTTC	CASSPRQGGEQYF
TRBV18	-	TRBD1	TRBJ2-7	TGTGCCAGCTCCGCGACAGGGCCCTACGAGCAGTACTTC	CASSATGPYEQYF
TRBV30	-	TRBD2	TRBJ2-7	TGTGCCTGGACTAGACTAGCGGGAGGTCTCGAGCAGTACTTC	CAWTRLAGGLEQYF
TRBV13	-	TRBD1	TRBJ2-7	TGTGCCAGCAGCCTAAGACAGGGGGCTCACGAGCAGTACTTC	CASSLRQGAHEQYF
TRBV5-8	many	TRBD1	TRBJ1-5	TGTGCCAGCAGCTTCGACAGGGGGCTTAAGAACAATCAGCCCCAGCATTTT	CASSFDRGLKNNQPQHF
TRBV6-6	-	TRBD2	TRBJ2-7	TGTGCCAGCCAGACTAGCGGGAGTTCCTACGAGCAGTACTTC	CASQTSGSSYEQYF
TRBV27	-	TRBD2	TRBJ2-1	TGTGCCAGCAGTTTATACCTAGCGGGAGTAAATGAGCAGTTCTTC	CASSLYLAGVNEQFF
TRBV28	-	-	TRBJ1-5	TGTGCCAGCAGTTTATCTTCAGGATCCAATCAGCCCCAGCATTTT	CASSLSSGSNQPQHF
TRBV11-2	-	TRBD2	TRBJ2-5	TGTGCCAGCAGCTTAACCCTGACTAGCGGGGGGGGACCTAGAGAGACCCAGTACTTC	CASSLTLTSGGGPRETQYF
TRBV7-8	once	-	TRBJ2-5	TGTGCCATCAAGGGGACAAATCAAGAGACCCAGTACTTC	CAIKGTNQETQYF
TRBV7-8	-	TRBD2	TRBJ2-1	TGTGCCAGCAGCGGACGACTAGAGCGGGGAGTCAATGAGCAGTTCTTC	CASSGRLERGVNEQFF
TRBV11-2	-	-	TRBJ2-3	TGTGCCAGCAGCCCCCGGCAGGGGTTCAGCACAGATACGCAGTATTTT	CASSPRQGFSTDTQYF
TRBV7-9	-	TRBD2	TRBJ2-1	TGTGCCAGCCGAACGGGGGGCTCCTACAATGAGCAGTTCTTC	CASRTGGSYNEQFF
TRBV6-4	-	-	TRBJ2-1	TGTGCCAGCAGTGATTCCCCGGGTTTAAGCTCCTACAATGAGCAGTTCTTC	CASSDSPGLSSYNEQFF
TRBV4-3	-	TRBD1	TRBJ2-3	TGCGCCAGCAGCCGGGACAGGGGTTTGCCAGATACGCAGTATTTT	CASSRDRGLPDTQYF
TRBV18	-	-	TRBJ1-3	TGTGCCAGCTCATCTACCGCAGGGGCTGGAAACACCATATATTTT	CASSSTAGAGNTIYF
TRBV7-6	-	-	TRBJ1-1	TGTGCCAGCATGAAAGGGGCCAAGGGGGACACTGAAGCTTTCTTT	CASMKGAKGDTEAFF
TRBV28	-	TRBD2	TRBJ2-7	TGTGCCAGCAGATTAGCGGGGGTAACCCCCGAGCAGTACTTC	CASRLAGVTPEQYF
TRBV28	-	TRBD2	TRBJ2-1	TGTGCCAGCAGAATTCCAGCGGGAGGCAATGAGCAGTTCTTC	CASRIPAGGNEQFF
TRBV7-9	-	-	TRBJ2-5	TGTGCCAGCAGCTTAGTTCCGGGCCAAGAGACCCAGTACTTC	CASSLVPGQETQYF
TRBV6-5	-	-	TRBJ2-7	TGTGCCAGCAGTCTATCACCAGGGGACCACTACGAGCAGTACTTC	CASSLSPGDHYEQYF
TRBV28	-	TRBD1	TRBJ1-5	TGTGCCAGCAGTTTGGCAGGGGGCGGGAGTCGTCAGCCCCAGCATTTT	CASSLAGGGSRQPQHF
TRBV7-8	-	-	TRBJ1-1	TGTGCCAGCAGCCTTCTTTATACCCCGGACAGTGAAGCTTTCTTT	CASSLLYTPDSEAFF
TRBV5-4	-	TRBD2	TRBJ2-5	TGTGCCAGCAGCGCGGGACTAGGGGACTCGGAGACCCAGTACTTC	CASSAGLGDSETQYF
TRBV29-1	-	-	TRBJ2-2	TGCAGCGTTTTCCATTTGAACACCGGGGAGCTGTTTTTT	CSVFHLNTGELFF
TRBV2	-	TRBD1	TRBJ2-1	TGTGCCAGCAGGTTAACCGGGACAGGACAGAGTGAGCAGTTCTTC	CASRLTGTGQSEQFF
TRBV7-2	-	-	TRBJ2-1	TGTGCCAGCAGCTCCGGGTCAGGGGGGTACAATGAGCAGTTCTTC	CASSSGSGGYNEQFF
TRBV10-3	-	TRBD1	TRBJ1-1	TGTGCCATCAGAACAGGGGGGGTCACTGAAGCTTTCTTT	CAIRTGGVTEAFF
TRBV11-2	-	TRBD1	TRBJ1-1	TGTGCCAGCAGCTCCAGGGACAGGGGTGTTTCGAACACTGAAGCTTTCTTT	CASSSRDRGVSNTEAFF
TRBV5-4	once	TRBD2	TRBJ2-3	TGTGCCAGCCGCACTAGCGCCCTAGATACGCAGTATTTT	CASRTSALDTQYF
TRBV5-1	once	-	TRBJ2-7	TGCGCCAGCAGCTTTACAGCGGTCGAGCAGTACTTC	CASSFTAVEQYF
TRBV28	-	-	TRBJ2-1	TGTGCCAGCAGTCGAGCGGGTAGGTCCTACAATGAGCAGTTCTTC	CASSRAGRSYNEQFF
TRBV28	once	TRBD2	TRBJ2-5	TGTGCCAGCAGGGGACTACCCGGGGAGACCCAGTACTTC	CASRGLPGETQYF
TRBV7-9	-	TRBD1	TRBJ2-3	TGTGCCAGCAGCCTACAGGGGGCGAGCACAGATACGCAGTATTTT	CASSLQGASTDTQYF
TRBV18	-	TRBD1	TRBJ2-7	TGTGCCAGCTCACAAAATTTTGGACAGGACGGGGAGCAGTACTTC	CASSQNFGQDGEQYF
TRBV15	once	TRBD1	TRBJ1-2	TGTGCCACCAGCTCAAAAGGAGGCGGACAGGGGAAGTATGGCTACACCTTC	CATSSKGGGQGKYGYTF
TRBV2	-	TRBD1	TRBJ1-5	TGTGCCAGCAGGGACAGGGGTTATCAGCCCCAGCATTTT	CASRDRGYQPQHF